This TCR beta chain was recovered during a study of blood T cell repertoires in COVID-19. CDR3 length equals 12 residues. The ends were cut back, 9 bases at V and 5 bases at J, with 8 bases in the middle. The germline gives CDR1 MRHNA, CDR2 SNTAGT. Repertoires were generated with immunoSEQ multiplex PCR, while TCRdb's copy carries only in-frame clones and drops some. The sample lists over 75,000 clones; around 93% were seen once. The J gene is TRBJ1-6, the V gene TRBV6-4; D is unclear. This TCR came from a human donor with active COVID-19. The donor label of this sample is uncertain. The sequencing sample was made of peripheral blood. The CDR3 region is CASKLHNSPLHF. The CDR3 DNA follows: TGTGCCAGTAAACTACATAATTCACCCCTCCACTTT.